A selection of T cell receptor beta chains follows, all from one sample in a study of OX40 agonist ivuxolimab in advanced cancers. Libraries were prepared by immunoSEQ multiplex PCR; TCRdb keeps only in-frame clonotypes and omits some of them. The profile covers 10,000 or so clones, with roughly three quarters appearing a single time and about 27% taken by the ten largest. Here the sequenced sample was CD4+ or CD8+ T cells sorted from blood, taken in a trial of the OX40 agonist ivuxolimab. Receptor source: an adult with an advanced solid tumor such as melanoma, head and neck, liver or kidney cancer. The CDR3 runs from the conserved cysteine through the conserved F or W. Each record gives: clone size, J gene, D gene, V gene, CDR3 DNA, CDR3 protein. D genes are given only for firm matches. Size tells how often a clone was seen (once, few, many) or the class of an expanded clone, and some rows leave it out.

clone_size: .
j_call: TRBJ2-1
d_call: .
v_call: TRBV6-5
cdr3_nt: TGTGCCAGCAGTTACGAAGGGGACTACAATGAGCAGTTCTTC
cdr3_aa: CASSYEGDYNEQFF

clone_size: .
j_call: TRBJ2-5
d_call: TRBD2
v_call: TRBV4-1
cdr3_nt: TGCGCCAGCAGCCAAGATTTTACTAGCGGTGCCCGGGGGGAGCAGTACTTC
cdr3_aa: CASSQDFTSGARGEQYF

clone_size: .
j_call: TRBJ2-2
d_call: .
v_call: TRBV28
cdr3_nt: TGTGCCAGCAGCAGAGGATACACCGGGGAGCTGTTTTTT
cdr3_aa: CASSRGYTGELFF

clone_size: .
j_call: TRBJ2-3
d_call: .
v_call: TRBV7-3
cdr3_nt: TGTGCCAGCACCTCGGGCAATACGCAGTATTTT
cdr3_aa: CASTSGNTQYF

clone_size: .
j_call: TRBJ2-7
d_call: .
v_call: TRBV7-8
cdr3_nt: TGTGCCAGCAGCTTAGGGTGGGACGAGCAGTACTTC
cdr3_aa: CASSLGWDEQYF

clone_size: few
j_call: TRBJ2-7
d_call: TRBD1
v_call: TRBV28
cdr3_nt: TGTGCCAGCAGTTCGAACGGAGACAGGGCAGAATACGAGCAGTACTTC
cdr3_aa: CASSSNGDRAEYEQYF

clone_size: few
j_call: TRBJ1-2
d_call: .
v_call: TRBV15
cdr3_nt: TGTGCCACCCCCCGGAAAGAGATGCTTAACTATGGCTACACCTTC
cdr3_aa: CATPRKEMLNYGYTF

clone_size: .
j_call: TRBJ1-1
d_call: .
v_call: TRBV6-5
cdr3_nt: TGTGCCAGCAGTTACTCCGGTGCCACTGAAGCTTTCTTT
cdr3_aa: CASSYSGATEAFF

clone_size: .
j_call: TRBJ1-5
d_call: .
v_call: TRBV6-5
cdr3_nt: TGTGCCAGCAGTTACAACGGCAACATCCAGCCCCAGCATTTT
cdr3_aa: CASSYNGNIQPQHF

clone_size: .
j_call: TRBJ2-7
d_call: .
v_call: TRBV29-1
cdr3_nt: TGCAGCGTTGAAGGTGCGGCAGGGAGCTCCTACGAGCAGTACTTC
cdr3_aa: CSVEGAAGSSYEQYF

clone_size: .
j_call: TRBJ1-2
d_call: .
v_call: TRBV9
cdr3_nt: TGTGCCAGCAGCCTGGGGGCGCCAGAACCCACCACCTTC
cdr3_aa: CASSLGAPEPTTF

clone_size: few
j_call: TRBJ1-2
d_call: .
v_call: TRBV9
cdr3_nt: TGTGCCAGCAGCGTACCGGGGGGAGATGGCTACACCTTC
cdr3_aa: CASSVPGGDGYTF

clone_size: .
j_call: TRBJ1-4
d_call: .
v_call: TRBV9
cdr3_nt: TGTGCCAGCAGCGCCGGGGGCGGAACTAATGAAAAACTGTTTTTT
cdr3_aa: CASSAGGGTNEKLFF

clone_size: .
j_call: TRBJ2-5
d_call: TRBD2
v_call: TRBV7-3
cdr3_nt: TGTGCCAGCAGCACGACAGCGGGGCCGCAAGAGACCCAGTACTTC
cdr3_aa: CASSTTAGPQETQYF

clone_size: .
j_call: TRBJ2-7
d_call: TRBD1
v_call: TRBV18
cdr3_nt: TGTGCCAGCTCACCACTCGTATCGGGACAGGTTTACGAGCAGTACTTC
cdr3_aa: CASSPLVSGQVYEQYF

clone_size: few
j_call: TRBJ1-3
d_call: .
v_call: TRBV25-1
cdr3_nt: TGTGCCAGCAGTGAGCACACCATATATTTT
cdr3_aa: CASSEHTIYF

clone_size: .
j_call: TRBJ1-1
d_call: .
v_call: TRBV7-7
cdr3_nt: TGTGCTAGCAGCCTTACGCGAGCGTCAGAAGCTTTCTTT
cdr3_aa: CASSLTRASEAFF

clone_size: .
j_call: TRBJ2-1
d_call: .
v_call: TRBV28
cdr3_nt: TGTGCCAGCAGTCAAGGACAGGGAGGGCTCGCTGAGCAGTTCTTC
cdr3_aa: CASSQGQGGLAEQFF

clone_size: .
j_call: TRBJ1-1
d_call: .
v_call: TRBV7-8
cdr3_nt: TGTGCCAGCAGCTTTTCCCCGGGCCCTGAAGCTTTCTTT
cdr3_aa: CASSFSPGPEAFF

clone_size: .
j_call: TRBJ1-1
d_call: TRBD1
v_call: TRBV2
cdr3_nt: TGTGCCAGCAGTCGTGACAGGGATGAAGCTTTCTTT
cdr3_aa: CASSRDRDEAFF

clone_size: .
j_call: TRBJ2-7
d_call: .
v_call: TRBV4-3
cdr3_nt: TGCGCCAGCAGCCAAGATTCCAGGGGCGAGGGGTACGAGCAGTACTTC
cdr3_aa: CASSQDSRGEGYEQYF

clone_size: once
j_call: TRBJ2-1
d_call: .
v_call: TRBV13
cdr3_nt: TGTGCCAGCAGCTTAGGTCTGCGTCCTACGGTTGAGCAGTTCTTC
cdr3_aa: CASSLGLRPTVEQFF

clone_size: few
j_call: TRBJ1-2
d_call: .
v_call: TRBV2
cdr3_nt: TGTGCCAGCAGTGGAGGGCAGGGAGGGTATGGCTACACCTTC
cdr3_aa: CASSGGQGGYGYTF

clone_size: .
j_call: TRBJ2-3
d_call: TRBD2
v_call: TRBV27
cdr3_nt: TGTGCCAGCAGTGGACGACTAGCGGGAGGGCGGGGCACAGATACGCAGTATTTT
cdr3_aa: CASSGRLAGGRGTDTQYF

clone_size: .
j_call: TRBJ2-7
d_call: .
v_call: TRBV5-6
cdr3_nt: TGTGCCAGCAGCTTGGTTTCGGCGACCCACGAGCAGTACTTC
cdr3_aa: CASSLVSATHEQYF

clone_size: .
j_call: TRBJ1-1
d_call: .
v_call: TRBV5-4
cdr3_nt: TGCGCCAGCAGCCAAGGAGTTAACAGGGAGAACACTGAAGCTTTCTTT
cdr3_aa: CASSQGVNRENTEAFF

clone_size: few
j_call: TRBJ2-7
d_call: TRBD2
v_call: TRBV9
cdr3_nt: TGTGCCAGCAGCGTAGCGGCTAGCGGATCCTACGAGCAGTACTTC
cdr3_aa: CASSVAASGSYEQYF

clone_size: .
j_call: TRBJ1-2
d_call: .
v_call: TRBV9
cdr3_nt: TGTGCCAGCAGTCAAACCGGGACCGTCGACCTTAACTATGGCTACACCTTC
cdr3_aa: CASSQTGTVDLNYGYTF

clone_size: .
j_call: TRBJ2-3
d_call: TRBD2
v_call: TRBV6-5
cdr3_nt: TGTGCCAGCAACCTAGCGGGGGGTCAGGATACGCAGTATTTT
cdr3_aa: CASNLAGGQDTQYF

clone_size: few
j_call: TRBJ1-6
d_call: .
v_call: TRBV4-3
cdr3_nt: TGCGCCAGCAGCCAAGATCGTCTTAATTCACCCCTCCACTTT
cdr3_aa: CASSQDRLNSPLHF

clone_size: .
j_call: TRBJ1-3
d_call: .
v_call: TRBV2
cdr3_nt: TGTGCCAGCAGTGACGCGAGGGGAAACACCATATATTTT
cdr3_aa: CASSDARGNTIYF

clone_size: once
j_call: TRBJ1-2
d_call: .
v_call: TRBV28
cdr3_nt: TGTGCCAGCCAAAAAACGGGGGGCAGAGCCTATGGCTACACCTTC
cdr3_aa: CASQKTGGRAYGYTF

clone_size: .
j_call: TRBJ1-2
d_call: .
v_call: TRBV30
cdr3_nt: TGTGCCTGTCCGGGTGACTATGGCTACACCTTC
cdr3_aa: CACPGDYGYTF

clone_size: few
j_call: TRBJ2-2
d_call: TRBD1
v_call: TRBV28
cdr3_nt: TGTGCCAGCAGTCCCAACCGGGACAGGGGGACCGGGGAGCTGTTTTTT
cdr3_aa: CASSPNRDRGTGELFF

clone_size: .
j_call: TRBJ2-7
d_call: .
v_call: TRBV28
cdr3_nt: TGTGCCAGCAGTTTATATTCCTCTGAGCAGTACTTC
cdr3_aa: CASSLYSSEQYF

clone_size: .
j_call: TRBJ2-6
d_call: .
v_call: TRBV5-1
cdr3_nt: TGCGCCAGCAGACAGCAGGCTTCTGGGGCCAACGTCCTGACTTTC
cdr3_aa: CASRQQASGANVLTF

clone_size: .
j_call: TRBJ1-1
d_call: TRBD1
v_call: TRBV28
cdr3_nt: TGTGCCAGCAGTATCGGACAGGAGACGAACACTGAAGCTTTCTTT
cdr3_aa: CASSIGQETNTEAFF

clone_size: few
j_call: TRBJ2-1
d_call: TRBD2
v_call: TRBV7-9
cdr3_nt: TGTGCCAGCAGCTTAGACAGCGGGAGGAGGAATGAGCAGTTCTTC
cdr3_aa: CASSLDSGRRNEQFF

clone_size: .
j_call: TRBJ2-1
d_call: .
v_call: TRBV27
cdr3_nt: TGTGCCAGCAGTCTGGAGTGGGCTAGCCTTAATGAGCAGTTCTTC
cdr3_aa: CASSLEWASLNEQFF

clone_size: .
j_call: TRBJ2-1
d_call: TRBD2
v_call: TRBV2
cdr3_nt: TGTGCCAGCAGTCAGGCGGGAGGACGGAATGAGCAGTTCTTC
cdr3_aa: CASSQAGGRNEQFF

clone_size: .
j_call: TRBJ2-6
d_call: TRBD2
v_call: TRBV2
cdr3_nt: TGTGCCAGCAGGGTTGCGGGGGGACAATTTGGCTCTGGGGCCAACGTCCTGACTTTC
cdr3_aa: CASRVAGGQFGSGANVLTF

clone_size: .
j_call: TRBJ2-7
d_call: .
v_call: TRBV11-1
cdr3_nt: TGTGCCAGCAGCTTTAACCCGACCTACGAGCAGTACTTC
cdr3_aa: CASSFNPTYEQYF

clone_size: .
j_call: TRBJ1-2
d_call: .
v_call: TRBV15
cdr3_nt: TGTGCCACCAGCAAAAAAGAGATCCAGTATGGCTACACCTTC
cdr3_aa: CATSKKEIQYGYTF

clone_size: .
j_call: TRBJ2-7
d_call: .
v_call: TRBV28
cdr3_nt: TGTGCCAGCAGTCCCCTGGACAACTACGAGCAGTACTTC
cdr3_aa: CASSPLDNYEQYF

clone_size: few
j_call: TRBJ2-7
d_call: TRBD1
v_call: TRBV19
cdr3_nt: TGTGCCAGTAGTCAGGGACAGGCTTCGGAGCAGTACTTC
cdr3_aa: CASSQGQASEQYF

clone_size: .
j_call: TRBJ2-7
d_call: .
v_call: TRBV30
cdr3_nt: TGTGCCTGGAGTCCCGCGGGGTACTACGAGCAGTACTTC
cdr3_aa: CAWSPAGYYEQYF

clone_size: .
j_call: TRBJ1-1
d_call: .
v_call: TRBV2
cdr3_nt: TGTGCCAGCATTCAGGGTATGGCTTTCTTT
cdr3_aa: CASIQGMAFF

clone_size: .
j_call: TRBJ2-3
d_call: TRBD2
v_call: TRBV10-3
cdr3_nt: TGTGCCATCAGTTTCGGGACTAGCTCCACAGATACGCAGTATTTT
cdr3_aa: CAISFGTSSTDTQYF

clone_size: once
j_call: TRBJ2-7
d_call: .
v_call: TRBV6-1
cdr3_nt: TGTGCCAGCAGTGAAAGGCGGCCGAGCTCCTACGAGCAGTACTTC
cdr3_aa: CASSERRPSSYEQYF

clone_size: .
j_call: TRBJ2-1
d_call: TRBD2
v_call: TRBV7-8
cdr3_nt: TGTGCCAGCAGCTGGGGACTAGCGGGAGAACCCTCCTACAATGAGCAGTTCTTC
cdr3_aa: CASSWGLAGEPSYNEQFF

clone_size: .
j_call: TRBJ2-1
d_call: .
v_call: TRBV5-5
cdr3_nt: TGTGCCAGCAGCCTAGGCGGAAATGAGCAGTTCTTC
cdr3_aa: CASSLGGNEQFF

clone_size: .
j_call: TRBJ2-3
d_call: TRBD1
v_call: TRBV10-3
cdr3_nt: TGTGCCATCAGTGGGGTATCAGGGGGCTCAGATACGCAGTATTTT
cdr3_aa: CAISGVSGGSDTQYF

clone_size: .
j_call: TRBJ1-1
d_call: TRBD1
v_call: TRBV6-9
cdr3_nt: TGTGCCAGCAACCGACAGGGTAGCACTGAAGCTTTCTTT
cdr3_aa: CASNRQGSTEAFF

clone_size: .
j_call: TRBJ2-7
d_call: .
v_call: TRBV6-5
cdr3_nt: TGTGCCAGCAGTTTCCCGCCTGCCTACGAGCAGTACTTC
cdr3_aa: CASSFPPAYEQYF

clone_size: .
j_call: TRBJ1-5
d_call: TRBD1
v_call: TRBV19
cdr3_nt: TGTGCCAGTAGTATTGGGACAGGGGGAATTTATAGCAATCAGCCCCAGCATTTT
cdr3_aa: CASSIGTGGIYSNQPQHF